A selection of T cell receptor beta chains follows, all from one sample in a study of blood T cell repertoires in COVID-19. Assay used: immunoSEQ multiplex PCR; TCRdb lists only in-frame clones, some missing. The table lists some 400,000 clones, 85% to 90% of them singletons. Sequenced input: peripheral blood. The receptor set was obtained from a man in his late teens or twenties with active or convalescent COVID-19. Both conserved end residues are part of each CDR3. The order of the fields is V gene, D gene, clone size, J gene, CDR3 DNA, CDR3 protein. D genes are given only for firm matches. The size field is filled for only some rows; it gives once, few, many or a size class.

>TRBV4-1|TRBD1|once|TRBJ1-1
TGCGCCAGCAGCCGTGAGACAGGGTCGTTTGAAGCTTTCTTT
CASSRETGSFEAFF
>TRBV29-1|TRBD2|.|TRBJ2-7
TGCAGCGTTGAAAGGCCTTCCGGGACTAGCTACGAGCAGTACTTC
CSVERPSGTSYEQYF
>TRBV5-6|.|.|TRBJ2-1
TGTGCCAGCACCCTACTGGTCTCCTACAATGAGCAGTTCTTC
CASTLLVSYNEQFF
>TRBV4-3|TRBD1|.|TRBJ1-2
TGCGCCAGCAGCCAAGGGACAGGCTATGGCTACACCTTC
CASSQGTGYGYTF
>TRBV27|.|.|TRBJ2-7
TGTGCCAGCAGTTTAAACCGGCCAGGGCCCTACGAGCAGTACTTC
CASSLNRPGPYEQYF
>TRBV7-2|.|.|TRBJ1-6
TGTGCCAGCAGCTTAGGGGGGGGTGGTTATAATTCACCCCTCCACTTT
CASSLGGGGYNSPLHF
>TRBV5-1|.|.|TRBJ1-1
TGCGCCAGCAGCTCACGCGGGAACACTGAAGCTTTCTTT
CASSSRGNTEAFF
>TRBV15|.|.|TRBJ1-1
TGTGCCACCAGCAGAGATAGGTTTTGGACAGCCTACACTGAAGCTTTCTTT
CATSRDRFWTAYTEAFF
>TRBV28|TRBD1|once|TRBJ2-3
TGTGCCAGCAGTTTTGGACAGGGAGCCACAGATACGCAGTATTTT
CASSFGQGATDTQYF
>TRBV7-2|.|.|TRBJ2-6
TGTGCCAGCAGCTTAGTGGTGGTGAGGTCTGGGGCCAACGTCCTGACTTTC
CASSLVVVRSGANVLTF
>TRBV27|TRBD2|.|TRBJ2-1
TGTGCCAGCATTTCCTTTGCTAGCGGGAGGGCCGGGAACAATGAGCAGTTCTTC
CASISFASGRAGNNEQFF
>TRBV11-2|TRBD1|.|TRBJ2-7
TGTGCCAGCAGCTTTTTTCCGGACGGACAGGACACCTACGAGCAGTACTTC
CASSFFPDGQDTYEQYF
>TRBV6-6|TRBD1|.|TRBJ2-7
TGTGCCGCACAGGGGGGCTCCTACGAGCAGTACTTC
CAAQGGSYEQYF
>TRBV7-2|TRBD1|once|TRBJ2-7
TGTGCCAGCAGCTTGGACGACAGGGGACCATCGTACGAGCAGTACTTC
CASSLDDRGPSYEQYF
>TRBV5-6|.|once|TRBJ2-5
TGTGCCAGCAGCTTGGAAACGGAAGAGACCCAGTACTTC
CASSLETEETQYF
>TRBV24-1|.|.|TRBJ1-4
TGTGCCACCAGTTGTACAGGGCGAAGAAAGAATGAAAAACTGTTTTTT
CATSCTGRRKNEKLFF
>TRBV10-3|TRBD2|.|TRBJ2-7
TGTGCCATCAGTGAGTCTAGCGGGAGTGCGTACGAGCAGTACTTC
CAISESSGSAYEQYF
>TRBV7-3|TRBD2|.|TRBJ2-1
TGTGCCAGCAGATCCTCTAGCGGGACTTGGTTCTTC
CASRSSSGTWFF
>TRBV5-1|TRBD2|.|TRBJ2-1
TGCGCCAGCAGCTTGTTTTCTAGCGGTCCCCCGGTGAATGAGCAGTTCTTC
CASSLFSSGPPVNEQFF
>TRBV18|.|.|TRBJ1-1
TGTGCCAGCTCACCCCCGGGGGACGGGGGGGCTTTCTTT
CASSPPGDGGAFF
>TRBV7-6|TRBD1|.|TRBJ1-3
TGTGCCAGCAGCTTAGCGGGACAGGGGGCTGGAAACACCATATATTTT
CASSLAGQGAGNTIYF
>TRBV24-1|TRBD2|.|TRBJ2-3
TGTGCCACCAGTGATCTGGTAGCGGGGGGCTCAGATACGCAGTATTTT
CATSDLVAGGSDTQYF
>TRBV5-1|TRBD1|.|TRBJ2-7
TGCGCCAGCAGCCCAAGGGACAGGGCCTACGAGCAGTACTTC
CASSPRDRAYEQYF
>TRBV4-2|TRBD1|.|TRBJ2-7
TGTGCCAGCAGCCAAACCCGACAGGGTCGCTACGAGCAGTACTTC
CASSQTRQGRYEQYF
>TRBV11-2|TRBD1|.|TRBJ2-1
TGTGCCAGCAGCTCGGCGGGACAGGGTTACAATGAGCAGTTCTTC
CASSSAGQGYNEQFF
>TRBV12-3/TRBV12-4|.|.|TRBJ2-7
TGTGCCAGCAGTTTTGCTACCTCCTACGAGCAGTACTTC
CASSFATSYEQYF
>TRBV5-1|TRBD1|.|TRBJ2-5
TGCGCCAGCACCTCACGGACAGGGCAAGAGACCCAGTACTTC
CASTSRTGQETQYF
>TRBV12-5|.|.|TRBJ2-7
TGTGCTAGTGGTTCCCGCAGGGACTCCTCCTACGAGCAGTACTTC
CASGSRRDSSYEQYF
>TRBV27|TRBD1|.|TRBJ1-6
TGTGCCAGCCATGCGGACAGGGGGCATAATTCACCCCTCCACTTT
CASHADRGHNSPLHF
>TRBV27|TRBD1|.|TRBJ2-7
TGTGCCAGCACCGGGACAGGCCTACGAGGGCAGTACTTC
CASTGTGLRGQYF
>TRBV7-9|TRBD1|few|TRBJ1-4
TGTGCCAGCAGCTTGTCGACAGGGGGTAATGAAAAACTGTTTTTT
CASSLSTGGNEKLFF
>TRBV21-1|.|.|TRBJ2-7
TGTGCCAGCAGCAAAGCTAGTTTTCAGGCAGGGGCCTACGAGCAGTACTTC
CASSKASFQAGAYEQYF
>TRBV28|.|once|TRBJ1-6
TGTGCCAGCAGTTTGCCGAGCGAGCCCCTCCACTTT
CASSLPSEPLHF
>TRBV2|.|.|TRBJ1-5
TGTGCCAGCAGGGGTCCGACAAGCAATCAGCCCCAGCATTTT
CASRGPTSNQPQHF
>TRBV19|.|.|TRBJ1-1
TGTGCCAGTAGTATTTTAGGGGCCACTGAAGCTTTCTTT
CASSILGATEAFF
>TRBV2|TRBD1|.|TRBJ2-5
TGTGCCAGCAGTAGGGACAGGGGCCAAGAGACCCAGTACTTC
CASSRDRGQETQYF
>TRBV12-2|.|.|TRBJ2-7
TGTGCAAGTCGCTTAGAAAGTCTTTACCCGGACAGGACCTACGAGCAGTACTTC
CASRLESLYPDRTYEQYF
>TRBV7-2|.|.|TRBJ1-1
TGTGCCAGCAGCCCTATTCCGAGCACTGAAGCTTTCTTT
CASSPIPSTEAFF
>TRBV11-2|TRBD2|few|TRBJ2-3
TGTGCCAGCAGCCTGAGGGCGAGCGGGGGGCGGGGCACAGATACGCAGTATTTT
CASSLRASGGRGTDTQYF
>TRBV5-1|.|.|TRBJ1-1
TGCGCCAGCAGCCCCGGGTTCGTGGGCACTGAAGCTTTCTTT
CASSPGFVGTEAFF
>TRBV27|TRBD1|.|TRBJ1-2
TGTGCCAGCAGTTCGGGACAGAGTCTACCGCTCTATGGCTACACCTTC
CASSSGQSLPLYGYTF
>TRBV18|.|.|TRBJ1-6
TGTGCCAGCTCACGCAATGGAGGAGCCAATTCACCCCTCCACTTT
CASSRNGGANSPLHF
>TRBV28|.|.|TRBJ1-6
TGTGCCAGCAGTTCCAACAGGGACCTTCCCCTCCACTTT
CASSSNRDLPLHF
>TRBV29-1|TRBD1|.|TRBJ2-7
TGCAGCGTTGAAACGCAGGGGGCGAACTACGAGCAGTACTTC
CSVETQGANYEQYF
>TRBV29-1|.|.|TRBJ2-7
TGCAGCGTTGGTCCCCGCGGGAAGTCCTACGAGCAGTACTTC
CSVGPRGKSYEQYF